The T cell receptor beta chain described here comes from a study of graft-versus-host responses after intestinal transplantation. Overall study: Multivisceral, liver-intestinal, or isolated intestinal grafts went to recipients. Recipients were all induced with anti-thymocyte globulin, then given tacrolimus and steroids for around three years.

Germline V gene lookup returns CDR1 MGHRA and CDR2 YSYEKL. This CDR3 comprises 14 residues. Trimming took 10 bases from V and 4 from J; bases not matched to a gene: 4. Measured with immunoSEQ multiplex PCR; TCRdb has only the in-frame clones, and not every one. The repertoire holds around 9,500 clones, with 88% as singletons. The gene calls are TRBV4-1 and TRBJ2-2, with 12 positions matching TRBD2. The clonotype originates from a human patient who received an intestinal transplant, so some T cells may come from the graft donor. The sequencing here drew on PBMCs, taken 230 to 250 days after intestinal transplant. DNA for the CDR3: TGCGCCACGCGGACTAGCGGGACCACCGGGGAGCTGTTTTTT. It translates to CATRTSGTTGELFF.